This T cell receptor (beta chain) appears in the sequencing data of a study of CD8 T cells in Susac syndrome. CD8+ and CD4+ blood T cells underwent TCR beta sequencing. This clonotype turned up a few times. Germline CDR1 MNHEY, CDR2 SMNVEV (reference sequence). The CDR3 covers 16 residues. Trimming took off 6 bases at V and 2 bases at J, with 19 bases between the two ends. RNA totalling about 0.5 to 1 ug underwent reverse transcription with random hexamers. The method of amplification for TCR beta CDR3 was immunoSEQ multiplex PCR, covering 54 Vbeta and 13 Jbeta. TCRdb fed the immunoSEQ multiplex PCR reads into MiXCR, producing one record per CDR3 protein. The table has fewer than 300,000 distinct CDR3 sequences, about 85% seen once.

The J gene is TRBJ2-5, the V gene TRBV27, with D perhaps given as TRBD1 or TRBD2 (5 bases each). The source of this sequence is a human donor with multiple sclerosis. The sequencing input was CD8+ T cells from PBMCs. CDR3 sequence: CASRTLRGALQETQYF. As DNA, the CDR3 is TGTGCCAGCAGGACCCTTAGGGGAGCCCTTCAAGAGACCCAGTACTTC.